This record covers a single TCR beta chain. Antigen specificity is unknown. The authors extracted RNA and reverse transcribed it into cDNA as the sequencing template. Generated by immunoSEQ multiplex PCR, the TCRdb table keeps only in-frame clones and is missing some. The table lists approximately 12,000 clones, around 62% of them singletons. This sample was taken from a study of CD8+ T cells in alopecia areata. Study at large: Treated patients were given 5 to 10 mg oral tofacitinib twice daily. Tofacitinib therapy took 6 to 18 months; 6 months off drug came after. Study findings and constraints: Sequencing of scalp tissue also captures the resident alphabeta T cells of normal skin.

Germline lookup yields CDR1 LGHNA and CDR2 YNFKEQ. Trimming shortened V by 2 bases and J by 9 bases, and 11 bases separated the two germline ends. The CDR3 covers 13 residues. Both peripheral blood and punch biopsies of lesional scalp skin were obtained from patients who had alopecia areata. This sequence joins TRBV4-2 and TRBJ2-1; D unresolved. The origin of this receptor is a human donor with alopecia areata. Sequencing input: skin. Here the CDR3 DNA reads TGTGCCAGCAGCCAAAATCCCGGGTCTGAGCAGTTCTTC. Its translation: CASSQNPGSEQFF.